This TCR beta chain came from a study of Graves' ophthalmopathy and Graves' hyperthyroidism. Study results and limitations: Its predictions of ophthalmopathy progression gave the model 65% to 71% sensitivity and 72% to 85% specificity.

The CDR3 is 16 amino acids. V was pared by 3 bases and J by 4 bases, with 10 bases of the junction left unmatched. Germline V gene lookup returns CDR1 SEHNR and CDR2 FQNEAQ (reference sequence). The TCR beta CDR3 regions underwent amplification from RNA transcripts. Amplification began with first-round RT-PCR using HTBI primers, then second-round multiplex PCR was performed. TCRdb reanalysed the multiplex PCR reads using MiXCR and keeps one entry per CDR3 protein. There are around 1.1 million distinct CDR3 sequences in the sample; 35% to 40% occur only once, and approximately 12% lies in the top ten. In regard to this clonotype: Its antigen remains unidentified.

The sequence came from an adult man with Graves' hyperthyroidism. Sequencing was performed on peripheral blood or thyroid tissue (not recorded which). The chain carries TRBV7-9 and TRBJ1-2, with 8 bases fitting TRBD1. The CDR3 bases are TGTGCCAGCAGCTTGTGCCAGGACAGGGTTCTCTATGGCTACACCTTC. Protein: CASSLCQDRVLYGYTF.